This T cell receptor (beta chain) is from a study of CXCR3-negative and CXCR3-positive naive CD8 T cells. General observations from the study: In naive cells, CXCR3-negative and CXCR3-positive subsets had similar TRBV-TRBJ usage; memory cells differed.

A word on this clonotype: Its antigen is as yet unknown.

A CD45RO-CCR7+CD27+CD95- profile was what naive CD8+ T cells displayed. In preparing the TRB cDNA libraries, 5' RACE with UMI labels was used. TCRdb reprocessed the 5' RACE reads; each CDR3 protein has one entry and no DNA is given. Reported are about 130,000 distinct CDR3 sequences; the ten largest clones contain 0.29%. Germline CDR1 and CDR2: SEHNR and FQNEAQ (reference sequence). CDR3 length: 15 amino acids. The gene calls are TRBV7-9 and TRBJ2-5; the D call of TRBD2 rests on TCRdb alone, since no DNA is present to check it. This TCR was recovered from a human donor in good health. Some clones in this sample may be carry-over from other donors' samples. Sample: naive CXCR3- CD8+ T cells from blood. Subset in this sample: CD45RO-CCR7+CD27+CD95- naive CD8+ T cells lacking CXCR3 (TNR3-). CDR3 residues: CASSLVSGRSETQYF.